The 2 T cell receptor beta chains presented below share a single source sample, sequenced in a study of blood T cell repertoires in COVID-19. Libraries were prepared by immunoSEQ multiplex PCR; TCRdb keeps only in-frame clonotypes and omits some of them. The table lists about 220,000 clones, roughly 80% of them singletons. The sample was peripheral blood. Source of these receptors: a human donor in a cohort sampled during active COVID-19.

The chain has TRBV30 and TRBJ1-5, with 9 bases fitting TRBD1. After removal of 5 bases from V and 7 bases from J, the junction contained 6 bases not matched to a gene. The CDR3 covers 13 residues. From germline, CDR1 is GTSNPN and CDR2 SVGIG (reference sequence). The CDR3 loop reads CAWATGGGQPQHF. The CDR3 nucleotides are TGTGCCTGGGCTACAGGGGGCGGGCAGCCCCAGCATTTT.

This chain links TRBV15 with TRBJ2-7; tentative D call: TRBD1 (6 bases). CDR3 size: 15 residues. V was shortened by 4 bases and J by 0 bases, with 13 bases between the two germline ends. Germline values: CDR1 LNHNV, CDR2 YYDKDF (reference sequence). CDR3 sequence (DNA): TGTGCCACCAGCACCCGCCAGGGGTACTCCTACGAGCAGTACTTC. This encodes CATSTRQGYSYEQYF.